These 14 T cell receptor beta chains came from one sample sequenced in a study of CD8 T cells in ankylosing spondylitis. Notes on the study in general: A motif of 7 to 9 highly homologous TCR beta variants was seen as apparently characteristic of ankylosing spondylitis blood.

Their antigen targets remain unknown. TCRdb re-analysed the 5' RACE reads in MiXCR, keeping a single row per CDR3 protein. Altogether around 480,000 distinct CDR3 sequences are present, 17% being singletons, with the ten largest covering approximately 0.93%. Sequenced input: blood, either unsorted or a sorted T cell fraction (not recorded which). These receptors were obtained from a male donor with ankylosing spondylitis.

This clonotype was detected a few times. V and J are TRBV7-3 and TRBJ1-6; possible D gene TRBD1, 5 bases. The CDR3 contains 18 residues. The V gene's germline CDR1 is SGHTA and CDR2 FQGTGA. V gave up 5 bases and J gave up 0 bases, with 17 bases separating them. For the CDR3, the DNA is TGTGCCAGCAGCCTCCCCGCGGGGGATCTCTCCTATAATTCACCCCTCCACTTT. Its translation is CASSLPAGDLSYNSPLHF.

This clonotype turned up a few times. The J gene is TRBJ2-2, the V gene TRBV20-1; the D gene is possibly TRBD2 (5 bases). Germline CDR1 is DFQATT and CDR2 is SNEGSKA (reference sequence). The ends were cut back, 3 bases at V and 5 bases at J, with 16 bases in the middle. The CDR3 length is 15 residues. Here the CDR3 DNA reads TGCAGTGCTAGGATCCGCCTCTCGGGGACCGGGGAGCTGTTTTTT. It yields the protein CSARIRLSGTGELFF.

A few counts support this clonotype. This chain connects TRBV6-5 to TRBJ2-5; 7 bases match TRBD2. The V gene end was trimmed by 8 bases and the J gene end by 4 bases; junction bases not matched to a gene: 4. Germline V CDR1 and CDR2: MNHEY, SVGAGI. The CDR3 is 12 amino acids. CDR3 amino acids: CASFGGGETQYF. The CDR3 DNA is TGTGCCAGCTTTGGGGGGGGAGAGACCCAGTACTTC.

This rearrangement joins TRBV20-1 to TRBJ2-3; TRBD2 matches at 9 bases. The V gene's germline CDR1 is DFQATT and CDR2 SNEGSKA (reference sequence). The CDR3 length is 16 residues. CDR3 in DNA: TGCAGAGGTGGGCTAGCGGGGAATCCTAGCACAGATACGCAGTATTTT. It is translated as CRGGLAGNPSTDTQYF.

V usage is TRBV7-2 and J usage is TRBJ2-7, with TRBD2 identical over 14 bases. The CDR3 is 14 amino acids. The V gene end was trimmed by 6 bases and the J gene end by 4 bases; junction bases not matched to a gene: 2. Germline V gene data show CDR1 as SGHTA and CDR2 as FQGNSA. The CDR3 sequence: CASRTSGRGYEQYF. Written as DNA, the CDR3 is TGTGCCAGCAGGACTAGCGGGAGGGGGTACGAGCAGTACTTC. Supplemented by reference TRBV7-2 and TRBJ2-7, the full variable domain reads GAGVSQSPSNKVTEKGKDVELRCDPISGHTALYWYRQSLGQGLEFLIYFQGNSAPDKSGLPSDRFSAERTGGSVSTLTIQRTQQEDSAVYLCASRTSGRGYEQYFGPGTRLTVT.

The chain combines TRBV29-1 with TRBJ1-2; no reliable D call. Germline V gene data show CDR1 as SQVTM and CDR2 as ANQGSEA. Trimming stripped 0 bases from V and 7 bases from J, with 0 bases between. CDR3 length equals 9 residues. The CDR3 loop is CSVEDGYTF. The CDR3 DNA reads as TGCAGCGTTGAAGATGGCTACACCTTC.

This clonotype occurred a few times. V is TRBV20-1 and J is TRBJ2-5; 7 bases fit TRBD1. CDR3 length: 15 residues. After removal of 5 bases from V and 4 bases from J, the junction contained 13 bases not matched to a gene. CDR1 DFQATT and CDR2 SNEGSKA come from the germline V gene (reference sequence). CDR3 sequence: CSAPAPATGLETQYF. CDR3 coding DNA: TGCAGTGCTCCAGCCCCAGCGACAGGGCTAGAGACCCAGTACTTC.

This clonotype has more than one count but fewer than ten. The rearrangement uses TRBV27 and TRBJ1-1; D possibly corresponds to TRBD1 (5 bases). Germline V CDR1 and CDR2: MNHEY, SMNVEV (reference sequence). The CDR3 totals 14 residues. Deletions cut 4 bases from V and 3 bases from J, with 12 bases between. The CDR3, as DNA: TGTGCCAGCAGTTCCCGGGGGTGGCACACTGAAGCTTTCTTT. Translated: CASSSRGWHTEAFF.

This clonotype came up a few times. This rearrangement joins TRBV29-1 to TRBJ1-1, with 9 bases matching TRBD1. The CDR3 loop spans 12 amino acids. V dropped 7 bases and J dropped 5; count of bases not matched to a gene: 5. CDR1 and CDR2 from the germline V gene are SQVTM and ANQGSEA. DNA for the CDR3: TGCAGCGCCACAGGGGGCAGGACTGAAGCTTTCTTT. It codes for CSATGGRTEAFF.

This clonotype was observed a handful of times. The chain couples TRBV20-1 to TRBJ2-5; D is ambiguous. There are 11 residues in the CDR3. The V gene's germline CDR1 is DFQATT and CDR2 SNEGSKA (reference sequence). With 2 bases removed from V and 8 bases from J, the gap between germline ends came to 9 bases. The CDR3 protein is CSARSGLTQYF. Here the CDR3 DNA reads TGCAGTGCTAGAAGTGGGTTAACCCAGTACTTC.

This rearrangement joins TRBV6-2 or TRBV6-3 to TRBJ1-5; D remains unclear. Deletions cut 8 bases from V and 6 bases from J, with 17 bases between. CDR1 and CDR2 from the germline V gene are MNHEY and SVGEGT. CDR3 length: 14 residues. CDR3 nucleotides: TGTGCCAGCCTCGCCACAACGGGAGGTCAGCCCCAGCATTTT. It encodes CASLATTGGQPQHF.

This clonotype was detected a few times. V gene TRBV7-2 combines with J gene TRBJ2-1; tentative D call: TRBD1 (6 bases). This CDR3 region has 17 residues. V was shortened by 0 bases and J by 4 bases, with 16 bases between the two germline ends. The germline V gene encodes CDR1 SGHTA and CDR2 FQGNSA. CDR3 loop: CASSLAPQGSGYNEQFF. The CDR3 coding sequence is TGTGCCAGCAGCTTAGCCCCCCAGGGGTCGGGATACAATGAGCAGTTCTTC.

V usage is TRBV28 and J usage is TRBJ2-3, with D uncertain. Germline loops: CDR1 MDHEN, CDR2 SYDVKM. This CDR3 region has 13 residues. V gave up 1 base and J gave up 6 bases, with 8 bases separating them. Written as DNA, the CDR3 is TGTGCCAGCAGTTTATCCCACCTTGATACGCAGTATTTT. The encoded protein is CASSLSHLDTQYF. The entire variable domain, with the rest obtained from reference TRBV28 and TRBJ2-3, is as follows: DVKVTQSSRYLVKRTGEKVFLECVQDMDHENMFWYRQDPGLGLRLIYFSYDVKMKEKGDIPEGYSVSREKKERFSLILESASTNQTSMYLCASSLSHLDTQYFGPGTRLTVL.

This clonotype came up many times. This chain uses TRBV4-2 with TRBJ2-7, with 9 bases fitting TRBD2. V trimming: 4 bases; J trimming: 0 bases; junction bases outside the gene matches: 16. Germline-derived CDR1 and CDR2 are LGHNA and YNFKEQ. CDR3 length: 19 amino acids. The CDR3 here is CASSPGGWASGVSSYEQYF. The CDR3 nucleotides read TGTGCCAGCAGCCCCGGGGGTTGGGCTAGCGGGGTTAGCTCCTACGAGCAGTACTTC.